These 22 T cell receptor beta chains share one sample of origin, sequenced in a study of neurological immune-mediated disorders. Time point described: longitudinal time-point 1 (baseline). TCRdb itself ran the 5' RACE reads through MiXCR, one entry per CDR3 protein. This table holds about 49,000 distinct CDR3 sequences, less than 12% found once. Input material: PBMCs. Source of these receptors: a woman in her 40s in good health.

This clonotype was counted ten times or more. This chain connects TRBV5-1 to TRBJ2-3; D may be TRBD1 or TRBD2 (5 bases each). Germline-derived CDR1 and CDR2 are SGHRS and YFSETQ. V was trimmed by 0 bases and J by 10 bases, leaving 9 bases between them. This CDR3 contains 12 residues. CDR3 sequence: CASSLEGPPQYF. CDR3 sequence (DNA): TGCGCCAGCAGCTTGGAGGGACCGCCGCAGTATTTT.

This clonotype showed up many times. This chain joins TRBV15 and TRBJ2-1; 7 bases match TRBD2. The CDR3 has 14 residues. The ends lost 0 bases at V and 9 bases at J; junction bases unmatched: 5. Germline assignment: CDR1 LNHNV and CDR2 YYDKDF (reference sequence). The CDR3 DNA reads as TGTGCCACCAGCAGAGAGGGGAGCGGGGTTGAGCAGTTCTTC. It translates to CATSREGSGVEQFF.

This clonotype was recorded at least ten times. V usage is TRBV12-3 or TRBV12-4 and J usage is TRBJ1-2, with TRBD1 as a possible D gene (6 bases). The CDR3 extends over 13 amino acids. V lost 5 bases to trimming and J lost 4 bases, with 11 bases between them. CDR3 region: CASSATGSYGYTF. CDR3 DNA sequence: TGTGCCAGCAGTGCCACAGGGTCCTATGGCTACACCTTC.

Ten or more counts support this clonotype. The V call is TRBV20-1, the J call TRBJ2-4; 8 bases line up with TRBD2. Trimming cost V 7 bases and J 1 base; bases outside gene matches: 6. The CDR3 loop spans 14 amino acids. The germline V gene has CDR1 DFQATT and CDR2 SNEGSKA (reference sequence). DNA for the CDR3: TGCAGTGTTCCAGCGGGGGAGGCCAAAAACATTCAGTACTTC. Protein: CSVPAGEAKNIQYF.

This clonotype was seen at least ten times. The chain carries TRBV7-3 and TRBJ1-1; no reliable D call. Trimming removed 3 bases from V and 0 bases from J, with 11 bases in between. This CDR3 is 15 amino acids long. Germline V gene lookup returns CDR1 SGHTA and CDR2 FQGTGA. The CDR3 DNA is TGTGCCAGCAGCTTGGTTCGGCGGGTGAACACTGAAGCTTTCTTT. Protein: CASSLVRRVNTEAFF. Looking up the rest from reference TRBV7-3 and TRBJ1-1 gives the full variable domain: GAGVSQTPSNKVTEKGKYVELRCDPISGHTALYWYRQSLGQGPEFLIYFQGTGAADDSGLPNDRFFAVRPEGSVSTLKIQRTERGDSAVYLCASSLVRRVNTEAFFGQGTRLTVV.

This clonotype showed up many times. The chain recombines TRBV27 with TRBJ2-5, with TRBD2 matching 10 bases. In germline, CDR1 is MNHEY, CDR2 SMNVEV (reference sequence). The CDR3 runs 14 residues. With 5 bases clipped from V and 5 bases from J, the junction kept 5 bases outside the gene matches. In nucleotides, the CDR3 is TGTGCCAGCAGTAAAGCGGGGGGGCTTGAGACCCAGTACTTC. Protein sequence: CASSKAGGLETQYF.

This clonotype was counted a few times. This sequence joins TRBV24-1 and TRBJ2-5, with 10 positions matching TRBD1. V was pared by 3 bases and J by 5 bases, with 5 bases of the junction left unmatched. The CDR3 contains 15 residues. Germline V gives CDR1 KGHDR, CDR2 SFDVKD. Written as DNA, the CDR3 is TGTGCCACCAGTGATCCCGGGACAGGGGTGGAGACCCAGTACTTC. Translation: CATSDPGTGVETQYF.

This clonotype was seen many times. The chain joins TRBV6-5 to TRBJ2-5; D perhaps matches TRBD2 (5 bases). The germline V gene encodes CDR1 MNHEY and CDR2 SVGAGI. V dropped 6 bases and J dropped 2 bases, with 16 bases sitting between them. This CDR3 contains 15 residues. In DNA, the CDR3 is TGTGCCAGCAGGGGCCAGGACTCGAGGCAAGAGACCCAGTACTTC. This encodes CASRGQDSRQETQYF.

This clonotype was observed at least ten times. The CDR3 DNA is TGTGCCAGCAGCCAGATGACGGGACTCTATGGCTACACCTTC. Amino acid sequence: CASSQMTGLYGYTF. V usage is TRBV3-1 and J usage is TRBJ1-2, with D tentatively TRBD1 (5 bases). This CDR3 is 14 amino acids long. The germline V gene encodes CDR1 LGHDT and CDR2 YNNKEL (reference sequence). Trimming removed 3 bases from V and 4 bases from J, with 12 bases in between.

This clonotype has at least ten counts. The chain is built from TRBV9 and TRBJ1-2; D ambiguous. This CDR3 is built from 18 residues. The germline gives CDR1 SGDLS, CDR2 YYNGEE. The V end was cut by 0 bases, the J end by 0 bases, with 18 bases between. CDR3 protein: CASSVAAEPILTNYGYTF. The DNA for the CDR3 is TGTGCCAGCAGCGTAGCCGCCGAGCCCATCCTTACTAACTATGGCTACACCTTC.

At least ten counts were recorded for this clonotype. This rearrangement joins TRBV5-1 to TRBJ1-1; D is unresolved. Trimming left V 0 bases short and J 0 bases short, with 6 bases between. Germline V CDR1 and CDR2: SGHRS, YFSETQ. The CDR3 has 14 residues. In DNA form, the CDR3 reads TGCGCCAGCAGCTTGGCTGTCGTGAACACTGAAGCTTTCTTT. Its translation: CASSLAVVNTEAFF.

This clonotype was seen many times. The gene calls are TRBV27 and TRBJ1-1, with D possibly matching TRBD1 (5 bases). Trimming stripped 8 bases from V and 0 bases from J, with 16 bases between. The CDR3 is made up of 15 amino acids. Germline CDR1 reads MNHEY; CDR2 reads SMNVEV (reference sequence). The DNA for the CDR3 is TGTGCCAGCTATTACATGACAGCCATGAACACTGAAGCTTTCTTT. This gives the protein CASYYMTAMNTEAFF.

There are many counts of this clonotype. The chain joins TRBV14 to TRBJ1-1; D is unresolved. This CDR3 is 13 amino acids long. V was shortened by 0 bases and J by 5 bases, with 7 bases between the two germline ends. The germline V gene encodes CDR1 SGHDN and CDR2 FVKESK. The CDR3 DNA follows: TGTGCCAGCAGCCAAGAGCGGGGTACTGAAGCTTTCTTT. Translating it yields CASSQERGTEAFF.

This clonotype was recorded at least ten times. CDR3 sequence: CASSPGTGFDQPQHF. The CDR3 DNA reads as TGCGCCAGCAGCCCCGGGACAGGGTTTGATCAGCCCCAGCATTTT. V gene TRBV5-1 combines with J gene TRBJ1-5, with 9 bases identical to TRBD1. Germline CDR1 SGHRS, CDR2 YFSETQ. V was clipped by 4 bases and J by 5 bases; unmatched bases: 7. The CDR3 has 15 residues.

The sample holds many counts of this clonotype. V is TRBV5-1 and J is TRBJ2-3; 8 positions agree with TRBD2. The CDR3 extends over 15 amino acids. Looked up from germline, CDR1 is SGHRS and CDR2 is YFSETQ. Losses at the gene ends were 4 bases for V and 6 bases for J; bases not matched to a gene: 10. CDR3 sequence reads: CASSLGLARMDTQYF. The CDR3 DNA reads TGCGCCAGCAGCCTTGGACTAGCCCGAATGGATACGCAGTATTTT. Variable domain in full (rest from reference TRBV5-1 and TRBJ2-3): KAGVTQTPRYLIKTRGQQVTLSCSPISGHRSVSWYQQTPGQGLQFLFEYFSETQRNKGNFPGRFSGRQFSNSRSEMNVSTLELGDSALYLCASSLGLARMDTQYFGPGTRLTVL.

This clonotype was counted ten times or more. J is TRBJ1-2 and V is TRBV25-1; D remains ambiguous. The CDR3 runs 14 residues. Trimming took 8 bases from V and 4 from J, leaving 17 bases between them. Looked up from germline, CDR1 is MGHDK and CDR2 is SYGVNS. The CDR3 DNA reads as TGTGCCAGCGCTCCCCTCGGGCGGGGCTATGGCTACACCTTC. It encodes CASAPLGRGYGYTF.

The V gene is TRBV15, the J gene TRBJ1-1; D remains ambiguous. With 6 bases removed from V and 4 bases from J, the gap between germline ends came to 12 bases. Germline V gene data show CDR1 as LNHNV and CDR2 as YYDKDF (reference sequence). The CDR3 consists of 13 residues. CDR3 in DNA: TGTGCCACCAGACCCGGGCTGTGCACTGAAGCTTTCTTT. Translated: CATRPGLCTEAFF.

Ten or more counts support this clonotype. The chain uses TRBV2 and TRBJ2-4; the D call may be TRBD1 or TRBD2 (5 bases each). V was trimmed by 6 bases and J by 1 base, leaving 16 bases between them. The CDR3 spans 16 residues. Germline V gene sequence: CDR1 SNHLY, CDR2 FYNNEI. In nucleotides, the CDR3 is TGTGCCAGCAGCTCGAGGGGAATAGGGGCCAAAAACATTCAGTACTTC. Translation: CASSSRGIGAKNIQYF.

This clonotype has at least ten counts. The rearrangement uses TRBV12-3 or TRBV12-4 and TRBJ1-2; the D gene is possibly TRBD1 (5 bases). The V end lost 5 bases, the J end lost 0 bases, and 13 bases lay between the germline ends. The CDR3 is 15 amino acids. The CDR3 nucleotides are TGTGCCAGCAGTCGGGACGGCGATCCTAACTATGGCTACACCTTC. It translates to CASSRDGDPNYGYTF.

In this sample, this clonotype turned up many times. The CDR3 region has the DNA TGCAGTGCCATAGGGCTAGCTAGCGGGACTTACAATGAGCAGTTCTTC. Its translation is CSAIGLASGTYNEQFF. The V call is TRBV20-1, the J call TRBJ2-1; TRBD2 agrees at 9 bases. V shed 6 bases, J shed 4 bases, and the junction held 13 bases outside the gene matches. This CDR3 comprises 16 residues. Germline loops: CDR1 DFQATT, CDR2 SNEGSKA (reference sequence).

This clonotype was observed many times. The V call is TRBV5-1, the J call TRBJ2-7; 7 nucleotides line up with TRBD2. The CDR3 runs 15 residues. The V and J ends lost 2 bases and 3 bases, in that order; junction bases with no gene match: 8. Germline V gene data show CDR1 as SGHRS and CDR2 as YFSETQ. CDR3 sequence (DNA): TGCGCCAGCAGCTTAAAGGGAGGGGCGATCTACGAGCAGTACTTC. Translating it yields CASSLKGGAIYEQYF.

At least ten counts were recorded for this clonotype. The chain carries TRBV29-1 and TRBJ1-5; maybe TRBD1 (6 bases). This CDR3 comprises 12 residues. Trimming pared 6 bases from V and 5 bases from J, leaving 11 bases between. Germline V gene data show CDR1 as SQVTM and CDR2 as ANQGSEA. CDR3 sequence reads: CSVGARDQPQHF. The CDR3 coding sequence is TGCAGCGTGGGGGCCCGCGATCAGCCCCAGCATTTT.